This T cell receptor beta chain was recovered during a study of T cells in Graves' hyperthyroidism and ophthalmopathy (dated by TCRdb to about 2019). For the study in its entirety: Peripheral blood samples were taken at initial diagnosis, before any treatment was given. Prospective prediction of ophthalmopathy was tested in an independent validation cohort consisting of some 18 hyperthyroidism patients and some 16 patients who later progressed to ophthalmopathy. TCR Vbeta CDR3 sequencing of some 140 peripheral blood samples (approximately 44 ophthalmopathy, approximately 80 hyperthyroidism and about 17 progressor patients) is reported in the paper. The roughly 90 discovery patients were divided at random into training and test sets in a 7:3 ratio. In addition, the study compared T-cell repertoires in thyroid tissue and in blood from several Graves' hyperthyroidism patients. Following sampling, methimazole starting at 30 mg daily was given to hyperthyroidism patients, and high-dose intravenous methylprednisolone was given to ophthalmopathy patients. To identify TCR V-J signatures that set the groups apart, the researchers used a discovery cohort of approximately 98 patients, made up of under 50 with Graves' ophthalmopathy and around 58 with stable Graves' hyperthyroidism. Broad study findings and their caveats: Most expanded thyroid clonotypes (frequency above 0.001) were also detected in blood, suggesting blood repertoires may reflect thyroid immune responses. During validation, the model predicted progression to ophthalmopathy a median of about 6.3 months ahead of onset, with almost 71% sensitivity and 72.22% specificity. Ophthalmopathy was separated from stable hyperthyroidism by a 13 V-J signature model, with around 88% sensitivity and approximately 84% specificity obtained in cross-validation and 80%/75% obtained in testing. No statistical method was used to set the sample size in advance, and investigators knew the group allocation.

Ophthalmopathy patients had moderately to severely active disease, Clinical Activity Score of at least 3, NOSPECS grade of at least 4, and duration under 3 months. Exclusion was applied to patients with uncontrolled infections, other autoimmune diseases, pregnancy or lactation. Clinical symptoms, serum thyroxine and TRAb, thyroid ultrasound, and orbital computed tomography formed the basis for the diagnoses. PBMCs were separated from approximately 10 ml of fresh peripheral blood using Ficoll-Paque density gradient centrifugation. Trizol reagent was used to extract total RNA, and RNA quality was then checked on an Agilent 2100 Bioanalyzer. This clonotype was seen at least ten times. Its antigen is not yet known. One base away there is no much larger clone; base qualities are not given. TCR beta CDR3 regions were amplified from RNA transcripts. The first round of RT-PCR for the TCR CDR3 was performed with the HTBI primer set and the Qiagen OneStep RT-PCR kit. The libraries were constructed in a second round of multiplex PCR and then size-selected and purified. Sequencing of the libraries was done on an Illumina HiSeq2000 using paired-end 100 bp reads. On the authors' methods: Raw data were processed with SOAPnuke, discarding reads with adapters, uncalled bases, mean Phred below 15, or no exact constant-primer or identifier match. COPE v1.2.5 was used to merge the high-quality paired reads, and each unique nucleotide sequence was defined as a clonotype. MiTCR v1.1 was used to align the clonotypes against IMGT TRBV, TRBD and TRBJ reference segments. The analysis included only V-J combinations with a frequency above 0.0001, which together covered roughly 99% of the repertoires. The TCS score was defined as the ratio of F50 (clonal expansion) to E x V (chaos), calculated using BLOSUM62-based TCRdist between CDR3 peptides within each V-J. Welch's t-statistics and random forest reduced just over 500 V-J features to fewer than 15, which were used in a naive Bayes classifier (R e1071). TCRdb reprocessed the public reads (quality trimming at Q25 with fastp, clone calling with MiXCR) and kept in-frame beta chains. Rows with one shared CDR3 protein collapse into an entry with the most common genes and DNA. Clone size and V and J calls follow TCRdb, not the original study. The sample table contains about 410,000 distinct CDR3 sequences; only one count was recorded for around 13% of them. The ten largest clones add up to roughly 21% of the sample.

There are 15 amino acids in the CDR3, from cysteine to phenylalanine inclusive. This entry keeps only the CDR3 DNA: 45 bases, framed from base 1. After removal of 6 bases from V and 3 bases from J, the junction retains 8 bases not matched to a gene. The germline V gene provides CDR1 MDHEN and CDR2 SYDVKM. The chain was built from TRBV28 and TRBJ1-2; 9 bases in the junction line up with TRBD1. The sequencing input was blood. The clonotype was recovered from a woman aged 25-40 years with Graves' ophthalmopathy. The CDR3 amino acid sequence is: CASSPPGQGYYGYTF. In nucleotides, the sequence is TGTGCCAGCAGCCCACCGGGACAGGGTTACTATGGCTACACCTTC.